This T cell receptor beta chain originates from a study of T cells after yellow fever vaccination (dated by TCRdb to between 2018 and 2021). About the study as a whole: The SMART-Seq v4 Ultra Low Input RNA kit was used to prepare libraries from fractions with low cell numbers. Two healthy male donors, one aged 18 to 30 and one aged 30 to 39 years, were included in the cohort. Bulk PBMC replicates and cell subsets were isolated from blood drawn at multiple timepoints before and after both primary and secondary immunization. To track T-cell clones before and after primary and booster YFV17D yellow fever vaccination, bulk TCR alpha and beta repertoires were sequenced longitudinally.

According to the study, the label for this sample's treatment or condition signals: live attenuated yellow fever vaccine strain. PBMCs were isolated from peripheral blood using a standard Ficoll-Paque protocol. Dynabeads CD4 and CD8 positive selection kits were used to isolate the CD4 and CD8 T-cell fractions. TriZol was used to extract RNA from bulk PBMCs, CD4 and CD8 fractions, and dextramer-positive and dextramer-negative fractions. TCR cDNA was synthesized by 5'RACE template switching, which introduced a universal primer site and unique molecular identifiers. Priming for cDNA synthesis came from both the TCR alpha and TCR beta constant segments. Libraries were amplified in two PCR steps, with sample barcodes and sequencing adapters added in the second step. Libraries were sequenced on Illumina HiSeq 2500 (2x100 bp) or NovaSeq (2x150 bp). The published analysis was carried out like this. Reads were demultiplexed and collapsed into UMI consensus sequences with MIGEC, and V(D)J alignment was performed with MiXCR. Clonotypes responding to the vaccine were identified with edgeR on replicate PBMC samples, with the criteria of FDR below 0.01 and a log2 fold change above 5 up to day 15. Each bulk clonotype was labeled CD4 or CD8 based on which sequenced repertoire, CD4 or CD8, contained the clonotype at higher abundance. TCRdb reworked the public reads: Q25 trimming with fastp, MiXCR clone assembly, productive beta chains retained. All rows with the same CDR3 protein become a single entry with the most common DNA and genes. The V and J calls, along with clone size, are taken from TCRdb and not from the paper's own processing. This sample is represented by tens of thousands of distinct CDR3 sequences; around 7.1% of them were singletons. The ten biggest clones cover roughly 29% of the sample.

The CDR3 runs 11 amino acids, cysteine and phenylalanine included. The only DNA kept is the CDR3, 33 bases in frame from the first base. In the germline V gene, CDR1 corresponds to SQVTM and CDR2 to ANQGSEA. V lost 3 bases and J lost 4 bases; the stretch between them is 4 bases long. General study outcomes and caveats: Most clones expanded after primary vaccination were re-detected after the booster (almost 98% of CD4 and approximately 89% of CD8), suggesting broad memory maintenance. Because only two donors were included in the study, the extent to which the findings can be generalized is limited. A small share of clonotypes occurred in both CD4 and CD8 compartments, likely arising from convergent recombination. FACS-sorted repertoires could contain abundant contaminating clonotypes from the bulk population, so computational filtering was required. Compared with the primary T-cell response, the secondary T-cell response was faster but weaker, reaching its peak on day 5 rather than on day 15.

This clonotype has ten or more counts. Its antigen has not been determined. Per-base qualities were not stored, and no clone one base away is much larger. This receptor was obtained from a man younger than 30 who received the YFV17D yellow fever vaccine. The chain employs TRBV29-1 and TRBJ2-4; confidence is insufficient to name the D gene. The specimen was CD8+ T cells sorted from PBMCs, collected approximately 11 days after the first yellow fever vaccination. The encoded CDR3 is CSVDRKNIQYF. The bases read TGCAGCGTTGACAGAAAAAACATTCAGTACTTC.